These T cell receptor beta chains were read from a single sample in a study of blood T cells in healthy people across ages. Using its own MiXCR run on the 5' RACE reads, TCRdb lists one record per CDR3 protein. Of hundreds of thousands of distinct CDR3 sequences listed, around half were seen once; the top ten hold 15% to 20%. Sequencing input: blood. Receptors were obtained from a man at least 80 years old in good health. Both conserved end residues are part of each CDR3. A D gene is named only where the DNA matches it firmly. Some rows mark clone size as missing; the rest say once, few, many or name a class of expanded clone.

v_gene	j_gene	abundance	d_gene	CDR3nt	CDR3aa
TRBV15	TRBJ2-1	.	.	TGTGCCACCAGCGGAACAGCACCCTACAATGAGCAGTTCTTC	CATSGTAPYNEQFF
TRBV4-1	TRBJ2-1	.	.	TGCGCCAGCAGCCAAGTCGGTCTGGCCAATAATGAGCAGTTCTTC	CASSQVGLANNEQFF
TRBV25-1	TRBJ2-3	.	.	TGTGCCAGCAGTGCTTCGAGGGGGGTGAGCACAGATACGCAGTATTTT	CASSASRGVSTDTQYF
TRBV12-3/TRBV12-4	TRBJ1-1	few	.	TGCGCCAGCAGCTTGTCACAGAACACTGAAGCTTTCTTT	CASSLSQNTEAFF
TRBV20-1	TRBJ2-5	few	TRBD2	TGCAGTGCTAGGGGACTAGCGGCAAACCAAGAGACCCAGTACTTC	CSARGLAANQETQYF
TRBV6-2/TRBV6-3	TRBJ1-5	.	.	TGTGCCAGCATTTTCCCAGATTGGGGACAGCCCCAGCATTTT	CASIFPDWGQPQHF
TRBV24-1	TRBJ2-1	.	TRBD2	TGTGCCACCAGTGATCCGGGGACTAATAGTAGGCATGAGCAGTTCTTC	CATSDPGTNSRHEQFF
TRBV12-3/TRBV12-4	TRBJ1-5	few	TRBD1	TGTGCCAGCAGTTTAGGGACAGGGGTTCAACCCCAGCATTTT	CASSLGTGVQPQHF
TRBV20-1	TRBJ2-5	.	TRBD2	TGCAGTGCCCTGACTAGCGTCGGGGGCCAAGAGACCCAGTACTTC	CSALTSVGGQETQYF
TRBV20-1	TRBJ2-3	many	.	TGCAGTGCCGTCCTAGCTGTAGATACGCAGTATTTT	CSAVLAVDTQYF
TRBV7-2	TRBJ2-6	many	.	TGTGCCAGCAGCTACACGGTAGGGCTCGGGGCCAACGTCCTGACTTTC	CASSYTVGLGANVLTF
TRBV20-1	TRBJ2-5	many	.	TGCAGTGCCCTACTAGCCTCAATGGATAGAGAGACCCAGTACTTC	CSALLASMDRETQYF
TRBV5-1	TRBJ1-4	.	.	TGCGCCAGCAGCTTGGGGGGCAGTTCAACTAATGAAAAACTGTTTTTT	CASSLGGSSTNEKLFF
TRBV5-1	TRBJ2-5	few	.	TGCGCCAGCAGCTTGATGCCGGCACAAGAGACCCAGTACTTC	CASSLMPAQETQYF
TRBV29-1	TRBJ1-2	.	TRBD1	TGCAGCGTAGGAAGGGATGACAGGGGTCATGGCTACACCTTC	CSVGRDDRGHGYTF
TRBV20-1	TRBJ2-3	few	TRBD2	TGCAGCTTTAGCGGGAGTGGCACAGATACGCAGTATTTT	CSFSGSGTDTQYF
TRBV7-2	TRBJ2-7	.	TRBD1	TGTGCCAGCAGTTTAGACAGGGTAGTACACGAGCAGTACTTC	CASSLDRVVHEQYF
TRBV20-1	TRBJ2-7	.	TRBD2	TGCAGTGCTAGTCTAGCGGGAAGAACCTACGAGCAGTACTTC	CSASLAGRTYEQYF
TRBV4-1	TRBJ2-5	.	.	TGCGCCAGCAGCCAAGCTGGGGGGACCCAGTACTTC	CASSQAGGTQYF
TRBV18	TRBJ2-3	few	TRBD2	TGTGCCAGCTCCGGCCTAGCGGTGAGAACAGATACGCAGTATTTT	CASSGLAVRTDTQYF
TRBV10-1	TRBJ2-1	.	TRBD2	TGCGCCAGCAGTGAGTCGATCTTACTAGCGGGGGACAATGAGCAGTTCTTC	CASSESILLAGDNEQFF
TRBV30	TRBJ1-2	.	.	TGTGCCTGGAAGTGGACGGCGGGGGGCTACACCTTC	CAWKWTAGGYTF
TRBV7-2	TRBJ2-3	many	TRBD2	TGTGCCAGCAGCTTAAGGGGATTAGCGGGAGAGGGATCAGATACGCAGTATTTT	CASSLRGLAGEGSDTQYF
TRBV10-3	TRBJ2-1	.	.	TGTGCCATCAGTGTAAGTGGAGAAAGGGGCTACAATGAGCAGTTCTTC	CAISVSGERGYNEQFF
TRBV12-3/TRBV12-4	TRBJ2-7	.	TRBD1	TGTGCCAGCAGTCCTCCGGGACAGGATTTCTACGAGCAGTACTTC	CASSPPGQDFYEQYF
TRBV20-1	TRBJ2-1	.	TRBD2	TGCAGTGCTAGAGAAATACTAGCGGAAACCTACAATGAGCAGTTCTTC	CSAREILAETYNEQFF
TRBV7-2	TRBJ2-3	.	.	TGTGCCAGCGGCTTATTAGGGGGGAGGGAAGATACGCAGTATTTT	CASGLLGGREDTQYF
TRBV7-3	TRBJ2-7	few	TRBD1	TGTGCCAGCAGCTCCCCCGGGACAGGGAGCGAGCAGTACTTC	CASSSPGTGSEQYF
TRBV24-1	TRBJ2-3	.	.	TGTGCCACCAGTGATGTTGGGCCTGCAGTTACGCAGTATTTT	CATSDVGPAVTQYF
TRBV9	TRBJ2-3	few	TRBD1	TGTGCCAGCAGCGAAACAGGGGGCATTGGTACAGATACGCAGTATTTT	CASSETGGIGTDTQYF
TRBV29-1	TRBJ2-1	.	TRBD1	TGCAGCGTTGGGACAGGGAAGAGCTCCTACAATGAGCAGTTCTTC	CSVGTGKSSYNEQFF
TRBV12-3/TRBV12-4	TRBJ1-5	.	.	TGTGCCAGCAGTTTCGGGGCAGGGTCCAATCAGCCCCAGCATTTT	CASSFGAGSNQPQHF
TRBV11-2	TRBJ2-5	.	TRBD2	TGTGCCAGCAGCTTAGTCTCTAGCGGGAGCCCCCCAGAGACCCAGTACTTC	CASSLVSSGSPPETQYF
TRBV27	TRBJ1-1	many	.	TGTGCCAGCAGTGAGGACGGATATGAAGCTTTCTTT	CASSEDGYEAFF
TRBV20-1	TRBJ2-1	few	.	TGCAGTGCTATGTCGACTAGTCATGAGCAGTTCTTC	CSAMSTSHEQFF
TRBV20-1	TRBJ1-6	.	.	TGCAGTGCTAGAGCAGGGGTTAGCTCCTATAATTCACCCCTCCACTTT	CSARAGVSSYNSPLHF
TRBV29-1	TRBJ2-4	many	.	TGCAGCGTTGGGTTGCAGGGGACCATTCAGTACTTC	CSVGLQGTIQYF
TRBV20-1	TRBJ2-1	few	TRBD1	TGCAGTGCAAACAAGGGGGACAGGGTAAATGAGCAGTTCTTC	CSANKGDRVNEQFF
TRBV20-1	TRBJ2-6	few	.	TGCAGTGCTAGAGACGCGACAGGCACTTACTCTGGGGCCAACGTCCTGACTTTC	CSARDATGTYSGANVLTF
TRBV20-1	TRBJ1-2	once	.	TGCAGTGCTAGAGGCGGGGGTTCTGGCGGCTACACCTTC	CSARGGGSGGYTF
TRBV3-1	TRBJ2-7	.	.	TGTGCCAGCAGCCAATCTAGATTCTCCTACGAGCAGTACTTC	CASSQSRFSYEQYF
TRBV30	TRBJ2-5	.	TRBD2	TGTGCCTGGAGTCCTGGACTAGCGAAGACCCAGTACTTC	CAWSPGLAKTQYF
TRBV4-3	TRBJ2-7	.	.	TGCGCCAGCAGCCAAGGGGCGGGACCCTACGAGCAGTACTTC	CASSQGAGPYEQYF
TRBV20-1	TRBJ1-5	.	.	TGCAGTGCTAGAGATCCGCAAGGGAGAAGTCAGCCCCAGCATTTT	CSARDPQGRSQPQHF
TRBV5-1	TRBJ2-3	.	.	TGCGCCAGCAGCTTAGAGGGGAGATCAGATACGCAGTATTTT	CASSLEGRSDTQYF
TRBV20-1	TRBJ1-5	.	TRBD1	TGCAGTGCTAGAGGTGCAGGGGGGAGCAATCAGCCCCAGCATTTT	CSARGAGGSNQPQHF
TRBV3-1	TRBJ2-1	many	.	TGTGCCAGCAGCCAAGAAGCAGCAGGAACATCTTACAATGAGCAGTTCTTC	CASSQEAAGTSYNEQFF
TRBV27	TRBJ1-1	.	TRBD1	TGTGCCAGCACCCGAGTCCCGGGACAGGGATCCGTCACTGAAGCTTTCTTT	CASTRVPGQGSVTEAFF
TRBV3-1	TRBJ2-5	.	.	TGTGCCAGCAGCCAGCGGAGGGGGGAGACCCAGTACTTC	CASSQRRGETQYF
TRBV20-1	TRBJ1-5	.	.	TGCAGTGCTCGGCAGAACAATCAGCCCCAGCATTTT	CSARQNNQPQHF
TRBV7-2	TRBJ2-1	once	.	TGTGCCAGCAGTGAAGCCGCCGGGACTTTGCAAAATGAGCAGTTCTTC	CASSEAAGTLQNEQFF
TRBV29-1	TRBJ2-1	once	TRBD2	TGCAGCGTCTTAGCGGGAGGGAGCTCCTACAATGAGCAGTTCTTC	CSVLAGGSSYNEQFF
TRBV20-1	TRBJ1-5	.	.	TGCAGTGCGTCCCGGTATAGCAATCAGCCCCAGCATTTT	CSASRYSNQPQHF
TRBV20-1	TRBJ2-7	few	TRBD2	TGCAGTGCTTCTACTCGGGGAGGGTCCTACGAGCAGTACTTC	CSASTRGGSYEQYF
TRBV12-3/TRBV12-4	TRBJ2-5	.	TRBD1	TGTGCCAGCAGTTTAAGAGAGCTGACAGGGGAAGAGACCCAGTACTTC	CASSLRELTGEETQYF
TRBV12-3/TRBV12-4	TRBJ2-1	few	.	TGTGCCAGCAGCCCCTCTACGGGGGTCTATGAGCAGTTCTTC	CASSPSTGVYEQFF
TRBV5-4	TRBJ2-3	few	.	TGTGCCAGCAGCTTGGAAGCGGCGGGATTAGATACGCAGTATTTT	CASSLEAAGLDTQYF
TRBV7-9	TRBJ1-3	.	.	TGTGCCAGCAGCTTAGTGGCAGGGGTTGGAAACACCATATATTTT	CASSLVAGVGNTIYF